Here is one T cell receptor beta chain with its context. The target antigen is unknown. The record originates from a study of cytomegalovirus exposure and HLA in healthy donors. Study-wide points: Roughly uniform sequencing depth across donors was assumed, possibly incorrectly. In a later analysis, at a false discovery rate of 0.05, over 15,000 TCR beta sequences were associated with HLA alleles.

This CDR3 contains 15 residues. The J segment lost 3 bases and the V segment lost 7 bases, leaving 9 bases of the junction unmatched. CDR1 is MNHEY and CDR2 is SVGAGI in the germline V gene. This PCR relied on a set of 60 Vbeta primers and 13 Jbeta primers. The repertoire was sequenced with immunoSEQ multiplex PCR; TCRdb's copy has only in-frame clones and lacks some. This repertoire shows around 140,000 clones, just under 85% found once; its top ten account for 1.4% to 1.5%. Healthy bone marrow donors made up the donor group. Material for sequencing was PBMCs. The V call is TRBV6-5, the J call TRBJ2-7; 10 bases match TRBD1. The TCR sequence derives from a man younger than 45 in good health and CMV-seropositive. The CDR3 loop is CASTLGQGRHYEQYF. The CDR3 bases are TGTGCCAGCACCCTGGGACAGGGGCGTCACTACGAGCAGTACTTC.